This TCR beta chain was found in a study of beta chain features in type 1 diabetes. The V and J ends lost 3 bases and 4 bases, in that order; junction bases with no gene match: 5. CDR3 length: 15 residues. Germline CDR1 is LNHDA and CDR2 is SQIVND (reference sequence). Details on this clone: Its antigen is still unknown.

By way of CD45RO/CCR7/CD25/CD127/CD95/CD27, the CD4+ regulatory, stem cell-like memory, central memory and naive cells were sorted. Points from the study as a whole: Small HLA sub-analyses could not settle whether HLA shapes TCRB rearrangement. A closer apparent resemblance between naive, central memory and Treg TCRB repertoires was seen in patients than in healthy donors. Among patients with Type 1 diabetes, TCRB CDR3s were moderately but significantly shorter in every one of the four CD4+ subsets.

Sequencing targeted expressed TCRB transcripts, as all isolated RNA had been reverse transcribed. Assay: immunoSEQ multiplex PCR; the TCRdb copy retains only in-frame clones and omits some. The data contain about 290,000 clones, approximately 8.1% of them singletons. The chain recombines TRBV19 with TRBJ2-3; 9 bases agree with TRBD2. Sequencing used central memory CD4+ T cells from blood. The TCR was taken from a young woman in good health. DNA of the CDR3: TGTGCCAGTAGTATGGGACAGCGGGGGGCAGATACGCAGTATTTT. It codes for CASSMGQRGADTQYF.